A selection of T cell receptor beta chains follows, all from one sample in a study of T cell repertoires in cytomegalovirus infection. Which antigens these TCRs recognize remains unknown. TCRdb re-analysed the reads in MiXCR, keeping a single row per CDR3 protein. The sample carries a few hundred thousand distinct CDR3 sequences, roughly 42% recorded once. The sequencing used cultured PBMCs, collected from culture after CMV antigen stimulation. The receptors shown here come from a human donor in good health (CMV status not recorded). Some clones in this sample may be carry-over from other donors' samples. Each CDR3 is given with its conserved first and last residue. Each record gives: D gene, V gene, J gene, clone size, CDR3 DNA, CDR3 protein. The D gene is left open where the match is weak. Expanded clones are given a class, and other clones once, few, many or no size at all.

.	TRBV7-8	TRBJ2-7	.	TGTGCCAGCAACTCACCCCGGGGGGCAGGCTACGAGCAGTACTTC	CASNSPRGAGYEQYF
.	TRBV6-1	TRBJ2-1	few	TGTGCCAGCACTCGTCGCCCCCGGGACTCCCGATCCTACAATGAGCAGTTCTTC	CASTRRPRDSRSYNEQFF
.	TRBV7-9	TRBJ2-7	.	TGTGCCAGCAGCTTCGGTGCTGGCGAGCAGTACTTC	CASSFGAGEQYF
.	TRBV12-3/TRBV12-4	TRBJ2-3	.	TGTGCCAGCATTAGGACCGGGAGCACAGATACGCAGTATTTT	CASIRTGSTDTQYF
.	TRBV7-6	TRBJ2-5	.	TGTGCCAGCAGCTTCACTGATAGCGAGGGCGAGACCCAGTACTTC	CASSFTDSEGETQYF
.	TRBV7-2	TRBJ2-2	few	TGTGCCAGCGCCAAGGGGGGGCATACCGGGGAGCTGTTTTTT	CASAKGGHTGELFF
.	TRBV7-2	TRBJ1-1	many	TGTGCCAGCAGACCCAAATTCACCGACACTGAAGCTTTCTTT	CASRPKFTDTEAFF
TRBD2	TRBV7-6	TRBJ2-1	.	TGTGCCAGCAGCTTAGGGGGTAGCGGGGGGGCCTACAATGAGCAGTTCTTC	CASSLGGSGGAYNEQFF
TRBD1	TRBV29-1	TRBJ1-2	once	TGCAGCGTGGGGACAGGGGGCTATGGCTACACCTTC	CSVGTGGYGYTF
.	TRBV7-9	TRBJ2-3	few	TGTGCCAGCAGCTCCCAGGGGGGGGTCCCTAGGGGTCCTACAGATACGCAGTATTTT	CASSSQGGVPRGPTDTQYF
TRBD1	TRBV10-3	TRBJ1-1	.	TGTGCCATCAGTGAGGGGACAGATTCCCCTGAAGCTTTCTTT	CAISEGTDSPEAFF
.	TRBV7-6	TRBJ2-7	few	TGTGCCAGCAGCTTAGGCCGGGACAAAAGGTACGAGCAGTACTTC	CASSLGRDKRYEQYF
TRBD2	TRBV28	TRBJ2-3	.	TGTGCCAGCAGGGAACCGGGACTAGCTTTAGATACGCAGTATTTT	CASREPGLALDTQYF
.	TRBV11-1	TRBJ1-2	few	TGTGCCAGCAGCTTAGCTTCAGCGTTGGATGGCTACACCTTC	CASSLASALDGYTF
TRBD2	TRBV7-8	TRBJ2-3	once	TGTGCCAGCAACTTAGTACTAGCGGGAGGGTTAGATACGCAGTATTTT	CASNLVLAGGLDTQYF
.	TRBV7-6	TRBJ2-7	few	TGTGCCAGCAGCTTGGCAGCGTCCTCCTACGAGCAGTACTTC	CASSLAASSYEQYF
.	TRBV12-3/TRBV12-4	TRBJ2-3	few	TGTGCCAGCTCCCAAGTGGTGTACACAGATACGCAGTATTTT	CASSQVVYTDTQYF